A single T cell receptor beta chain is shown here with its context. These data come from a study of PD-L1 blockade in urothelial cancer. Study-wide context: Patients took up atezolizumab in 2014 at 1,200 mg intravenously every 3 weeks. Patients had been given 0 to 3 earlier chemotherapy regimens.

Every PCR received spiked-in synthetic TCR analog templates. The data were produced by immunoSEQ multiplex PCR, yet TCRdb's version contains in-frame clones alone and is incomplete. Among some 29,000 clones listed, more than 75% were seen once. Germline CDR1 and CDR2: SGHKS and YYEKEE (reference sequence). This CDR3 spans 15 amino acids. V shed 4 bases and J shed 2 bases, with 16 bases lying between them. This clonotype was sampled from a man in his forties or fifties with urothelial cancer. V gene TRBV5-5 combines with J gene TRBJ2-7; the D gene is possibly TRBD2 (6 bases). Source: PBMCs, taken around atezolizumab (anti-PD-L1) treatment. The DNA for the CDR3 is TGTGCCAGCAGCCCTGGGTGGGAGGTAACCTACGAGCAGTACTTC. Translated: CASSPGWEVTYEQYF.